The T cell receptor (beta chain) described here comes from a study of patients and donors after allogeneic stem cell transplantation. CDR3 length equals 15 residues. CDR1 is MDHEN, CDR2 SYDVKM, per germline. With 1 base clipped from V and 6 bases from J, the junction kept 7 bases outside the gene matches. TCRdb analysed the RT-PCR reads with MiXCR anew, one entry per CDR3 protein. The sample lists just under 20,000 distinct CDR3 sequences, 4.9% occurring once. There are many counts of this clonotype. This receptor was identified in a human donor who was either an allogeneic HSCT recipient or a stem cell or donor lymphocyte infusion donor (not recorded which). It is not recorded whose cells these are; they may come from a transplant donor. The rearrangement links TRBV28 to TRBJ1-2, with 8 bases identical to TRBD1. Input material: blood, either unsorted or a sorted T cell fraction (not recorded which). The DNA of the CDR3 is TGTGCCAGCAGTTTATTGCAGGGGGCTGGCGATGGCTACACCTTC. Translating it yields CASSLLQGAGDGYTF.